One sample yielded the 10 T cell receptor beta chains listed below, sequenced in a study of blood T cells in healthy people across ages. The second PCR ran roughly 6 to 11 cycles with a sample-barcoded 5' primer and J-beta primers. TCRdb reanalysed the 5' RACE reads using MiXCR and keeps one entry per CDR3 protein. The repertoire consists of around 940,000 distinct CDR3 sequences, with roughly 50% occurring once and the leading ten covering roughly 23%. The specimen sequenced was blood. The receptors were sampled from a woman between 55 and 75 years old in good health.

This sequence joins TRBV7-6 and TRBJ2-5; D unclear. The CDR3 contains 12 residues. V lost 1 base and J lost 6, with 6 bases in between. Germline CDR1 and CDR2: SGHVS and FNYEAQ. The CDR3 nucleotides are TGTGCCAGCAGCTTAGTAGGAAAGACCCAGTACTTC. Encoded protein: CASSLVGKTQYF.

This chain joins TRBV27 and TRBJ1-2, with D possibly being TRBD1 (5 bases). Germline-derived CDR1 and CDR2 are MNHEY and SMNVEV (reference sequence). The CDR3 contains 13 residues. Trimming pared 5 bases from V and 4 bases from J, leaving 11 bases between. The CDR3 coding sequence is TGTGCCAGCAGTGTGGGGGGGTTCTATGGCTACACCTTC. This encodes CASSVGGFYGYTF.

CDR3 residues: CASSQGSRAGGIETQYF. CDR3 nucleotides: TGCGCCAGCAGCCAAGGGAGTCGTGCAGGGGGCATAGAGACCCAGTACTTC. This chain connects TRBV4-1 to TRBJ2-5; 8 bases align to TRBD1. Germline V gene lookup returns CDR1 MGHRA and CDR2 YSYEKL. CDR3 length: 17 residues. J was trimmed by 4 bases and V by 1 base; bases with no gene match: 11.

With regard to this clonotype: Germline and junction disagree at one end, which may indicate a read error. V is TRBV5-6 and J is TRBJ2-5, with TRBD2 matching 11 bases. The germline V gene has CDR1 SGHDT and CDR2 YYEEEE. The CDR3 is 16 amino acids. Written as DNA, the CDR3 is TGTGCCAGCCGCTTGCCTAGCGGGAGGTCAGGCAATGAGCAGTACTTC. It yields the protein CASRLPSGRSGNEQYF. Using reference TRBV5-6 and TRBJ2-5 for the parts outside the CDR3, the full variable domain is DAGVTQSPTHLIKTRGQQVTLRCSPKSGHDTVSWYQQALGQGPQFIFQYYEEEERQRGNFPDRFSGHQFPNYSSELNVNALLLGDSALYLCASRLPSGRSGNEQYFGPGTRLLVL.

This clonotype was counted between two and nine times. V is TRBV28 and J is TRBJ2-7; unclear D gene. Germline V gene lookup returns CDR1 MDHEN and CDR2 SYDVKM. Trimming shortened V by 5 bases and J by 3 bases, and 14 bases separated the two germline ends. The CDR3 is made up of 14 amino acids. The CDR3 coding sequence is TGTGCCAGCAGTCCCTTTTGGAGTGGCTACGAGCAGTACTTC. The encoded protein is CASSPFWSGYEQYF.

The J gene is TRBJ2-5, the V gene TRBV7-3; the match to TRBD2 covers 13 bases. V lost 2 bases, J lost 4 bases, and 7 bases stayed unmatched. CDR3 length: 17 residues. Per germline, CDR1 SGHTA and CDR2 FQGTGA. CDR3 residues: CASSLFRTSGGGETQYF. CDR3 nucleotides: TGTGCCAGCAGCTTATTCCGGACTAGCGGGGGTGGAGAGACCCAGTACTTC.

Turning to this clonotype: Sequence at one end of the junction differs from germline and may be a read error. The chain combines TRBV7-9 with TRBJ2-1; 11 bases match TRBD1. This CDR3 is 15 amino acids long. Germline CDR1 reads SEHNR; CDR2 reads FQNEAQ (reference sequence). The CDR3 region is CACSHPGQGVNEQFF. In nucleotides, the CDR3 is TGTGCCTGCAGCCACCCGGGACAGGGGGTGAATGAGCAGTTCTTC. Variable domain in full (rest from reference TRBV7-9 and TRBJ2-1): DTGVSQNPRHKITKRGQNVTFRCDPISEHNRLYWYRQTLGQGPEFLTYFQNEAQLEKSRLLSDRFSAERPKGSFSTLEIQRTEQGDSAMYLCACSHPGQGVNEQFFGPGTRLTVL.

This clonotype has a handful of counts. The gene calls are TRBV13 and TRBJ2-2, with 9 bases lining up with TRBD2. J was trimmed by 2 bases and V by 4 bases; bases with no gene match: 5. Germline values: CDR1 PRHDT, CDR2 FYEKMQ (reference sequence). This CDR3 contains 16 residues. The CDR3 region has the DNA TGTGCCAGCAGCTATAGCGGGAGCACCAACACCGGGGAGCTGTTTTTT. It specifies CASSYSGSTNTGELFF.

The rearrangement joins TRBV5-1 to TRBJ2-1; TRBD2 agrees at 8 bases. The CDR3 totals 15 residues. V lost 0 bases, J lost 7 bases, and 6 bases stayed unmatched. The germline V gene encodes CDR1 SGHRS and CDR2 YFSETQ. The DNA of the CDR3 is TGCGCCAGCAGCTTGGCGGGAGGGATGGAAAATGAGCAGTTCTTC. This encodes CASSLAGGMENEQFF.

There are many counts of this clonotype. The genes are TRBV11-2 and TRBJ2-7; D uncertain. V dropped 6 bases and J dropped 2 bases, with 11 bases sitting between them. CDR3 size: 13 residues. Looked up from germline, CDR1 is SGHAT and CDR2 is FQNNGV. The chain's CDR3 is CASSPRPTYEQYF. The CDR3 DNA follows: TGTGCCAGCAGTCCCCGTCCCACCTACGAGCAGTACTTC.